The sequence of this TCR beta chain was determined in a study of blood T cell repertoires in COVID-19. Ages ranged from about 18 to 100 years, with residence in under 25 US areas. Allocation to cohorts depended on clinical history reported by the participants. Recovery meant two consecutive negative NP/OP PCR tests, professional clearance, or resolved symptoms. Trimming removed 6 bases from V and 1 base from J; junction bases left unmatched: 3. The CDR3 contains 14 residues. Germline-derived CDR1 and CDR2 are KGHSH and LQKENI. Assay used: immunoSEQ multiplex PCR; TCRdb lists only in-frame clones, some missing. The repertoire includes approximately 200,000 clones, roughly 83% of them detected once, and 7.5% to 10% sits in the top ten.

The V call is TRBV18, the J call TRBJ1-1; 9 bases are a match to TRBD1. This clonotype originated in a woman under 40 who had recovered from COVID-19. The specimen was PBMCs or T cells enriched from blood (not recorded which). The CDR3 sequence: CASSVTGGNTEAFF. CDR3 DNA sequence: TGTGCCAGCTCTGTGACAGGGGGGAACACTGAAGCTTTCTTT.